Detailed here is one TCR beta chain. Its antigen has not been determined. No base qualities exist here, and no much larger clone lies one base off it. These data originate in a study of PD-L1 blockade in urothelial cancer (TCRdb year 2017). About the full investigation: Every patient began therapy around 2014 and was given atezolizumab 1,200 mg intravenously every 3 weeks. About 90% of the roughly 29 patients were males with bladder-origin urothelial cancer, and about 60% of the roughly 30 reported a prior smoking history. Patients had an ECOG performance status of 0 or 1 and had received between 0 and 3 prior chemotherapy regimens. Blood samples were analyzed at two time points: 3 weeks after treatment start (second dose) and 6 weeks after treatment start. A median of roughly 140,000 T cells and some 84,000 unique TCRs was obtained from blood samples, and a median clonality of about 0.08 was observed. An exploratory multi-omic analysis was conducted of the somatic, immune and clinical correlates of response to PD-L1 blockade with atezolizumab in urothelial cancer. Pretreatment tumor samples, along with matched peripheral blood serially collected before and after atezolizumab treatment, were subjected to TCR sequencing. Durable clinical benefit meant progression-free survival longer than 6 months, and TCR features were also tested against progression-free and overall survival. In the same patients, pretreatment tumors underwent whole exome sequencing and RNA sequencing in addition to TCR sequencing. Durable clinical benefit was achieved by nine patients and was not achieved by 20 patients. Pretreatment blood TCR-seq was available for about 27 patients, at least one posttreatment blood collection was obtained for around 25 patients, and tumor TCR-seq was available for around 25 patients. Paper-wide results and their limitations: Greater expansion of tumor-associated TCR clones in peripheral blood 3 weeks after the start of treatment was observed in patients with durable benefit (n of about 20, p = 0.022). Because the sample size was small (n of about 30) and many of the analyses were exploratory, the results are meant to be hypothesis-generating. Improved progression-free and overall survival was associated with having pretreatment peripheral blood TCR clonality below the median.

Synthetic TCR analog templates were spiked into each PCR to estimate absolute template abundance from read counts. The immunoSEQ assay used bias-controlled V and J gene primers to amplify TCRbeta CDR3 regions from genomic DNA. Sequencing of rearranged TCRbeta segments was done at approximately 20X coverage. As for how the authors treated the data: Clustering was used to correct sequencing errors, and CDR3s were annotated against IMGT so that V, D and J genes could be assigned. Out-of-frame and stop-codon sequences were excluded, and only productive TCRbeta rearrangements were used in downstream analyses. Clonality was calculated as one minus the Shannon entropy normalized by the log of the number of unique productive sequences. Clones differing between time points or between blood and tumor were identified by Fisher's exact test with Benjamini-Hochberg correction at adjusted p below 0.01. What TCRdb holds here is the immuneACCESS table cut down to in-frame rearrangements. Part of the clones is not present; checked against another copy, under half of the missing clones reflect an unresolved V gene, and the others are unexplained. V, J and clone size are taken as reported in that table, and D and trimming were inferred from the DNA itself. For this sample there are 50,000 or so clones; roughly four fifths appear just once. The ten largest account for roughly 4% of the sample.

In the germline V gene, CDR1 corresponds to SGDLS and CDR2 to YYNGEE. Ends trimmed: V by 5 bases, J by 1 base; bases unmatched to a gene: 11. The CDR3 measures 17 amino acids from cysteine to phenylalanine. Here the CDR3 DNA is all that survives: 51 bases in frame from base 1. The time point label, as the study defines it: pretreatment peripheral blood. The cohort included 29 patients with locally advanced or metastatic urothelial carcinoma who were treated at Memorial Sloan Kettering on a trial protocol. Peripheral blood mononuclear cells were collected from each patient pretreatment and during treatment, giving between 1 and 8 total time points per patient. The Qiagen DNeasy Blood extraction kit was used to purify genomic DNA from total PBMCs and tumor samples. Collected pretreatment and during treatment, PBMCs were isolated and stored as previously described.

The rearrangement combines TRBV9 with TRBJ2-5, with 10 bases aligning to TRBD2. The TCR originated in a man in his 70s with urothelial cancer. The specimen comprised PBMCs, sampled around atezolizumab (anti-PD-L1) treatment. The sequenced DNA is TGTGCCAGCAGTGCATATAGCGGGGGGCAACCCCAAGAGACCCAGTACTTC. Its product reads: CASSAYSGGQPQETQYF.